This TCR beta chain came from a study of molecular identifiers for immune sequencing clone quantification. Via MiXCR, TCRdb re-called the PCR reads, giving one row per CDR3 protein. The sample contains a few hundred thousand distinct CDR3 sequences, 24% of which appear only once. Germline CDR1 SGHDN, CDR2 FVKESK. V lost 4 bases and J lost 0; bases outside the gene matches: 3. The CDR3 has 14 amino acids. Isolation of naive CD8 T cells was achieved by sorting on a CD8+CD4-CCR7+CD45RA+ phenotype. Worth noting for this clonotype: Its antigen is undetermined.

Study findings and constraints: Reports indicate spiked Jurkat TCR RNA from one cell could be found among around 1 million naive cells. Barcode sharing among identical TCR molecules could make large clones appear smaller.

Sequenced material: naive CD8+ T cells from blood, with Jurkat cell RNA spiked in. Regarding subset: FACS-sorted CD8+CD4-CCR7+CD45RA+ naive T cells. The V call is TRBV14, the J call TRBJ2-7; 7 bases fit TRBD2. This TCR came from a human donor in good health. Some libraries in this study had Jurkat cell RNA spiked in. As DNA, the CDR3 is TGTGCCAGCAGCCCATGGGACTACTCCTACGAGCAGTACTTC. Amino acid sequence: CASSPWDYSYEQYF.